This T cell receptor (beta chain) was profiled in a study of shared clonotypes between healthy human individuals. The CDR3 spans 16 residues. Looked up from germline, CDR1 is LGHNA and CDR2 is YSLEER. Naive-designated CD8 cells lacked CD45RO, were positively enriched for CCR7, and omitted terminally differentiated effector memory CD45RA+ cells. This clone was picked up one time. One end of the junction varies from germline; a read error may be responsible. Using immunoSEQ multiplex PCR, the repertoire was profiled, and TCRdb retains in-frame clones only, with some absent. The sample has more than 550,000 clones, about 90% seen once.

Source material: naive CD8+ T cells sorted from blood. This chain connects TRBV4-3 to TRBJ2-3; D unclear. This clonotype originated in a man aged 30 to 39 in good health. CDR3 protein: CASSQEKYGAADMQYF. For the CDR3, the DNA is TGCGCCAGCAGCCAAGAAAAATATGGTGCGGCCGATATGCAGTATTTT.